This T cell receptor beta chain originates from a study of CD8 T cells in Susac syndrome (dated by TCRdb to about 2019). For the wider study: Whether CD8+ T cell activation and differentiation in Susac syndrome was antigen driven was tested using repertoire sequencing. CD8+ T cell repertoire clonality was compared between some 13 healthy donors, around 14 Susac syndrome patients and fewer than 19 multiple sclerosis patients. Paper-wide results and their limitations: The TCR sequencing and HLA analysis was acknowledged to have included a relatively small number of individuals.

Turning to this clonotype: Its cognate antigen has yet to be identified. It has no much larger one-base neighbor in the sample; base qualities were not kept.

V is pared back by 0 bases and J by 3 bases, with 12 bases lying between the germline termini. There are 14 amino acids in the CDR3, from cysteine to phenylalanine inclusive. Kept here is only the CDR3 DNA, which spans 42 bases and is read in frame from base 1. Reading the germline V gene (reference sequence) gives CDR1 DFQATT and CDR2 SNEGSKA. Peripheral blood CD8+ and CD4+ T cells from healthy donors, Susac syndrome patients and multiple sclerosis patients were profiled using high-throughput TCR beta sequencing. The multiple sclerosis controls were treatment-naive patients who had stable or active relapsing-remitting disease and met the revised McDonald criteria. Bulk CD8+ and CD4+ T cells were purified by magnetic negative isolation, whereas CD8+ TEMRA cells were enriched by FACS. Blood was collected in EDTA tubes and processed within 24 hours, with PBMCs isolated through density gradient centrifugation. PBMCs intended for TCR sequencing were cryopreserved in liquid nitrogen and thawed later in a water bath at 37 degrees C. Purity of sorted or isolated CD4+, CD8+ and CD8+ TEMRA cells was at least 90%.

RNA was extracted using the RNeasy kit, and roughly 0.45 to 1 ug of the RNA was reverse transcribed with random hexamers. The immunoSEQ multiplex PCR assay, which covers 54 Vbeta and 13 Jbeta segments, was used to amplify TCR beta CDR3 regions. Bias from PCR amplification was corrected by using a synthetic template baseline for primer optimization and for computational correction. The source study handled its data this way. Reads were annotated to V, D and J genes per IMGT and analyzed with immunoSEQ Analyzer, keeping only productive sequences. Clonality was calculated as one minus the Shannon entropy normalized by log2 of the number of productive unique sequences. Public and private clones were assessed among the 100 most prevalent clones of each patient and control. Susac-specific clones were defined as absent from healthy and MS cohorts, over a thousand published viral clones and other ImmuneACCESS disease sequences. The raw public reads went through TCRdb reprocessing: fastp at Q25, MiXCR clone calling, in-frame beta chains kept. Each CDR3 protein appears once, grouped with its most common genes and DNA. TCRdb assigned the V and J calls; the authors' analysis was not used. Across this sample there are about 430,000 distinct CDR3 sequences, with around 85% seen only once. Jointly, the top ten make up 0.09% to 0.15% of the sample.

The V gene is TRBV20-1 and the J gene is TRBJ2-7; the D gene assignment is ambiguous. The clonotype originates from a human donor with multiple sclerosis. Specimen: CD8+ T cells from PBMCs. The sequence in DNA is TGCAGTGCTAGAGATCGACTTGTGTTCTACGAGCAGTACTTC. It is translated as CSARDRLVFYEQYF.